The sequence of this T cell receptor beta chain was determined in a study of T cell responses to AZD1222 COVID-19 vaccine. Generated by immunoSEQ multiplex PCR, the TCRdb table keeps only in-frame clones and is missing some. The table has some 130,000 clones, more than 80% seen once. The germline gives CDR1 MDHEN, CDR2 SYDVKM. The CDR3 runs 13 residues. V shed 7 bases and J shed 2 bases, with 9 bases lying between them. This receptor was identified in an adult in good health. The V call is TRBV28, the J call TRBJ2-1; no reliable D call. This specimen was peripheral blood, taken on day 0 of AZD1222 vaccination. The CDR3 sequence is CASNQVPYNEQFF. DNA for the CDR3: TGTGCCAGCAATCAGGTGCCCTACAATGAGCAGTTCTTC.